The entry below describes one T cell receptor beta chain. Trimming left V 6 bases short and J 0 bases short, with 9 bases between. Germline assignment: CDR1 MDHEN and CDR2 SYDVKM. The CDR3 has 13 amino acids. These data are taken from a study of Ad26.COV2.S vaccination and SARS-CoV-2 variants. Study at large: Donor allocation was to the COV1001 Ad26.COV2.S trial arm. Ad26.COV2.S was injected intramuscularly once or twice, 56 days apart.

Method: immunoSEQ multiplex PCR; TCRdb's copy keeps in-frame clones and lacks some. Counted here are about 350,000 clones, 70% to 90% occurring once; the ten biggest clones make up approximately 11%. The treatment was: roughly 19 received Ad26.COV2.S at low or high dose, single or two shots; about 5 received placebo; per-sample allocation not given. Day 63 after the first injection of vaccine or placebo was the sampling time. The administered vaccine (an Ad26 vector) expressed Wuhan-strain SARS-CoV-2 spike. The receptor was isolated from a person aged 18-65 years who received the Ad26.COV2.S COVID-19 vaccine or a placebo. The rearrangement uses TRBV28 and TRBJ2-7; D call uncertain. Material: peripheral blood, obtained in a trial of Ad26.COV2.S vaccine versus placebo. The CDR3 bases are TGTGCCAGCAGGAATCCCGCCTCCTACGAGCAGTACTTC. Its translation is CASRNPASYEQYF.